This T cell receptor (beta chain) was captured by sequencing in a study of identical twins. Study-level findings and limits: Sequences that were out-of-frame, alpha and twin-shared displayed an excess of low generation probability. The abundant beta clonotypes from cord blood had fewer insertions, and memory repertoires had none of this. Out-of-frame TCR alpha sharing in monozygotic twins exceeded recombination model predictions.

Template switching added a universal primer site; cDNA carried unique molecular identifiers. One entry per CDR3 protein results from TCRdb running MiXCR on the 5' RACE reads. This repertoire shows about 1.7 million distinct CDR3 sequences, roughly 35% found once; its top ten account for about 0.27%. CDR3 length: 15 residues. Germline V gene data show CDR1 as DFQATT and CDR2 as SNEGSKA (reference sequence). V lost 0 bases and J 3 bases, leaving 11 bases between the germline ends. This clonotype was counted a few times. The antigen remains unidentified. This receptor was taken from a newborn girl in good health. The source material was cord blood. The V call is TRBV20-1, the J call TRBJ1-4, with D perhaps TRBD1 (6 bases). CDR3 sequence reads: CSARDRRTANEKLFF. The CDR3 DNA follows: TGCAGTGCTAGAGATCGGAGGACAGCTAATGAAAAACTGTTTTTT.